What follows are 29 T cell receptor beta chains derived from one specimen sequenced in a study of T cell responses to AZD1222 COVID-19 vaccine. Sequencing was performed with immunoSEQ multiplex PCR; in TCRdb, only in-frame clones are kept and a portion is missing. The table lists 130,000 to 150,000 clones, just over 90% of them singletons. The sequencing here drew on peripheral blood, taken on day 0 of AZD1222 vaccination. These receptors originate from an adult in good health.

The rearrangement links TRBV7-8 to TRBJ1-5, with 7 bases lining up with TRBD1. V was clipped by 1 base and J by 2 bases; unmatched bases: 2. CDR3 size: 15 residues. CDR1 and CDR2 from the germline V gene are SGHVS and FQNEAQ. CDR3 DNA sequence: TGTGCCAGCAGCTTAGACAGGGGAGGCAATCAGCCCCAGCATTTT. Protein: CASSLDRGGNQPQHF.

The chain has TRBV6-5 and TRBJ2-1; 7 positions match TRBD1. V dropped 7 bases and J dropped 6; count of bases not matched to a gene: 6. The CDR3 is 13 residues long. The germline V gene has CDR1 MNHEY and CDR2 SVGAGI. The CDR3 reads CASTRGPSNEQFF. For the CDR3, the DNA is TGTGCCAGCACAAGGGGGCCCTCCAATGAGCAGTTCTTC.

The chain couples TRBV4-2 to TRBJ1-3, with D uncertain. Trimming took off 4 bases at V and 4 bases at J, with 8 bases between the two ends. The CDR3 totals 13 residues. The germline CDR1 and CDR2 sequences are LGHNA and YNFKEQ. The CDR3 sequence is CASSPGPGNTIYF. CDR3 DNA sequence: TGTGCCAGCAGCCCCGGACCCGGAAACACCATATATTTT.

The rearrangement links TRBV5-6 to TRBJ2-2; D ambiguous. Trimming removed 3 bases from V and 0 bases from J, with 18 bases in between. Germline V gene sequence: CDR1 SGHDT, CDR2 YYEEEE. This CDR3 is built from 18 residues. CDR3 nucleotides: TGTGCCAGCAGCTCGTGGGGAATCCTATTCGCGAACACCGGGGAGCTGTTTTTT. The encoded protein is CASSSWGILFANTGELFF.

The V call is TRBV14, the J call TRBJ1-1; D uncertain. CDR3 length: 14 residues. CDR1 and CDR2 (germline): SGHDN, FVKESK. Trimming shortened V by 2 bases and J by 1 base, and 8 bases separated the two germline ends. The CDR3 bases are TGTGCCAGCAGCCAAATATGGGAGAACACTGAAGCTTTCTTT. This encodes CASSQIWENTEAFF.

The chain is built from TRBV7-9 and TRBJ2-5, with TRBD1 identical over 7 bases. The CDR3 contains 14 residues. Unmatched junction bases numbered 8, after V lost 5 bases and J lost 5 bases. Germline CDR1 reads SEHNR; CDR2 reads FQNEAQ (reference sequence). DNA for the CDR3: TGTGCCAGCAGCCACGACAGGGTGCGGGAGACCCAGTACTTC. It specifies CASSHDRVRETQYF.

J is TRBJ2-2 and V is TRBV3-1 (or the pseudogene TRBV3-2), with D possibly being TRBD2 (6 bases). Trimming stripped 2 bases from V and 9 bases from J, with 19 bases between. Germline V lookup: CDR1 LGHDT, CDR2 YNNKEL (reference sequence). CDR3 length equals 16 residues. CDR3 in amino acids: CASSQLGAGWGRELFF. For the CDR3, the DNA is TGTGCCAGCAGCCAACTTGGCGCGGGATGGGGACGGGAGCTGTTTTTT.

The rearrangement links TRBV5-4 to TRBJ2-3; TRBD1 aligns across 7 bases. From germline, CDR1 is SGHNT and CDR2 YYREEE (reference sequence). The CDR3 length is 14 residues. Germline trimming cut 5 bases from V and 5 bases from J; bases unmatched to any gene: 8. CDR3 sequence: CASRSQGEKDTQYF. Written as DNA, the CDR3 is TGTGCCAGCAGATCTCAGGGGGAAAAAGATACGCAGTATTTT.

This clone occurred once. The CDR3 is CSVEQGAYGYTF. The CDR3 DNA follows: TGCAGCGTGGAACAGGGAGCCTATGGCTACACCTTC. The chain recombines TRBV29-1 with TRBJ1-2, with D perhaps TRBD1 (6 bases). Trimming removed 6 bases from V and 4 bases from J, with 12 bases in between. From germline, CDR1 is SQVTM and CDR2 ANQGSEA. CDR3 size: 12 residues.

The J gene is TRBJ1-2, the V gene TRBV9; 7 positions match TRBD1. The CDR3 loop spans 15 amino acids. Germline trimming cut 2 bases from V and 2 bases from J; bases unmatched to any gene: 6. CDR1 is SGDLS, CDR2 YYNGEE, per germline. CDR3 sequence: CASSVEPTGNYGYTF. In DNA, the CDR3 is TGTGCCAGCAGCGTGGAACCGACAGGGAACTATGGCTACACCTTC.

This clone was counted a few times. The V and J genes are TRBV6-4 and TRBJ2-1, with 10 bases fitting TRBD1. The CDR3 covers 15 residues. The germline CDR1 and CDR2 sequences are MRHNA and SNTAGT. J was trimmed by 3 bases and V by 4 bases; bases with no gene match: 3. This CDR3 reads CASSVGTGDYNEQFF. CDR3 nucleotides: TGTGCCAGCAGTGTGGGGACAGGGGACTACAATGAGCAGTTCTTC.

The genes are TRBV6-5 and TRBJ2-4; the D is unclear. This CDR3 has 15 residues. Germline assignment: CDR1 MNHEY and CDR2 SVGAGI. Trimming pared 0 bases from V and 2 bases from J, leaving 8 bases between. In DNA, the CDR3 is TGTGCCAGCAGTTACTCTCCGGGCCCCAAAAACATTCAGTACTTC. Amino acid sequence: CASSYSPGPKNIQYF.

V is TRBV7-9 and J is TRBJ1-4; 8 bases fit TRBD1. The CDR3 spans 18 residues. V shed 3 bases and J 1 base; nucleotides not matched to a gene: 10. CDR1 and CDR2 from the germline V gene are SEHNR and FQNEAQ (reference sequence). The CDR3 DNA is TGTGCCAGCAGCTTTGCCCAGGGGGCGCGACGAACTAATGAAAAACTGTTTTTT. As protein: CASSFAQGARRTNEKLFF.

V usage is TRBV5-1 and J usage is TRBJ1-4; no reliable D call. Germline V gene sequence: CDR1 SGHRS, CDR2 YFSETQ. Trimming cost V 2 bases and J 3 bases, with 5 bases left between them. The CDR3 is made up of 13 amino acids. Here the CDR3 reads CASSFGANEKLFF. CDR3 nucleotides: TGCGCCAGCAGCTTCGGAGCTAATGAAAAACTGTTTTTT.

The CDR3 bases are TGTGCCAGCAGCCAAGAGACCGGAGGCCCAGAAGCTTTCTTT. It codes for CASSQETGGPEAFF. The chain couples TRBV4-2 to TRBJ1-1; D remains ambiguous. Germline V gene sequence: CDR1 LGHNA, CDR2 YNFKEQ. Trimming left V 0 bases short and J 8 bases short, with 13 bases between. CDR3 size: 14 residues.

This chain uses TRBV5-1 with TRBJ2-1; 8 bases match TRBD2. V gave up 3 bases and J gave up 6 bases; unmatched junction bases: 5. CDR1 SGHRS and CDR2 YFSETQ come from the germline V gene. The CDR3 totals 14 residues. The CDR3 nucleotides are TGCGCCAGCAGCTCAGGACGGGAGGGCAATGAGCAGTTCTTC. It encodes CASSSGREGNEQFF.

This chain joins TRBV6-5 and TRBJ1-5, with TRBD1 matching 7 bases. Germline V gene lookup returns CDR1 MNHEY and CDR2 SVGAGI. CDR3 size: 13 residues. V gave up 5 bases and J gave up 4 bases; unmatched junction bases: 2. CDR3 sequence: CASSQTGNQPQHF. The CDR3 nucleotides are TGTGCCAGCAGTCAGACAGGGAATCAGCCCCAGCATTTT.

V usage is TRBV30 and J usage is TRBJ1-3; 7 bases line up with TRBD1. V shed 5 bases, J shed 2 bases, and the junction held 3 bases outside the gene matches. CDR1 GTSNPN and CDR2 SVGIG come from the germline V gene (reference sequence). This CDR3 has 13 residues. Here the CDR3 DNA reads TGTGCCTGGCTGACAGGGACTGGAAACACCATATATTTT. Translated: CAWLTGTGNTIYF.

The genes are TRBV4-2 and TRBJ2-1, with 11 bases identical to TRBD2. Germline trimming cut 7 bases from V and 5 bases from J; bases unmatched to any gene: 4. This CDR3 has 14 residues. Germline assignment: CDR1 LGHNA and CDR2 YNFKEQ. The CDR3 is CASTGTSGDNEQFF. The CDR3 DNA reads as TGTGCCAGCACTGGGACTAGCGGCGACAATGAGCAGTTCTTC.

This chain connects TRBV21-1 to TRBJ2-7; the table's D call TRBD1 went unverified against the DNA. TRBV21-1 is classified as a pseudogene. The CDR3 is 15 residues long. This CDR3 is CASSNAGTGSHEQYF. CDR3 in DNA: TGTGCCAGCAGCAACGCCGGGACAGGGAGCCACGAGCAGTACTTC.

The V call is TRBV3-1 (or the pseudogene TRBV3-2), the J call TRBJ1-1, with 7 bases that match TRBD1. Germline V gives CDR1 LGHDT, CDR2 YNNKEL (reference sequence). The CDR3 totals 16 residues. Trimming took 3 bases from V and 5 from J; bases not matched to a gene: 12. The CDR3 loop is CASSQLSGGQGTEAFF. CDR3 DNA sequence: TGTGCCAGCAGCCAGTTATCAGGGGGTCAGGGGACTGAAGCTTTCTTT.

The chain carries TRBV5-5 and TRBJ2-3, with D unresolved. Deletions cut 4 bases from V and 5 bases from J, with 14 bases between. From germline, CDR1 is SGHKS and CDR2 YYEKEE (reference sequence). This CDR3 contains 14 residues. The CDR3 here is CASSTPGIRDTQYF. As DNA, the CDR3 is TGTGCCAGCAGCACACCCGGTATTAGAGATACGCAGTATTTT.

This chain connects TRBV7-2 to TRBJ2-5, with a possible D match to TRBD2 (5 bases). This CDR3 spans 16 amino acids. Trimming removed 1 base from V and 0 bases from J, with 12 bases in between. Germline V gene sequence: CDR1 SGHTA, CDR2 FQGNSA. For the CDR3, the DNA is TGTGCCAGCAGCTTAGGTCGACGCGGGTACCAAGAGACCCAGTACTTC. Amino acid sequence: CASSLGRRGYQETQYF.

The sample holds a few counts of this clone. The chain joins TRBV27 to TRBJ2-2, with 7 bases aligning to TRBD1. This CDR3 has 15 amino acids. The trim removed 3 bases at V and 6 bases at J, leaving 7 bases unmatched. The germline CDR1 and CDR2 sequences are MNHEY and SMNVEV (reference sequence). The CDR3 region has the DNA TGTGCCAGCAGTTTTTCACAGGGGAGTGCCGGGGAGCTGTTTTTT. Its protein product is CASSFSQGSAGELFF.

The rearrangement uses TRBV11-3 and TRBJ1-6; 7 nucleotides match TRBD1. CDR1 and CDR2 from the germline V gene are SGHNT and YENEEA. This CDR3 region has 17 residues. V gave up 2 bases and J gave up 3 bases; unmatched junction bases: 7. CDR3 coding DNA: TGTGCCAGCAGCTTAAGGGGACAGCGTAACTATAATTCACCCCTCCACTTT. Translated, it gives CASSLRGQRNYNSPLHF.

The genes are TRBV7-2 and TRBJ1-5; TRBD1 matches at 7 bases. Germline V gene data show CDR1 as SGHTA and CDR2 as FQGNSA. The CDR3 loop spans 15 amino acids. V lost 2 bases to trimming and J lost 3 bases; unmatched junction nucleotides: 4. CDR3 nucleotide sequence: TGTGCCAGCAGCTTACAGACAGGGACCAATCAGCCCCAGCATTTT. Translation: CASSLQTGTNQPQHF.

The rearrangement joins TRBV7-3 to TRBJ1-1, with D possibly being TRBD1 (6 bases). Per the germline V gene, CDR1 is SGHTA and CDR2 is FQGTGA. CDR3 size: 14 residues. V lost 4 bases, J lost 3 bases, and 12 bases lay in between. The CDR3 nucleotides are TGTGCCAGCAGCTCCTTAGGGGGGGACACTGAAGCTTTCTTT. This codes for CASSSLGGDTEAFF.

The rearrangement joins TRBV5-6 to TRBJ1-1; D not certain. With 3 bases removed from V and 6 bases from J, the gap between germline ends came to 6 bases. Germline assignment: CDR1 SGHDT and CDR2 YYEEEE. The CDR3 spans 11 residues. CDR3 protein: CASSSLSEAFF. The CDR3 nucleotides are TGTGCCAGCAGCTCCCTTTCTGAAGCTTTCTTT.

The rearrangement uses TRBV4-1 and TRBJ1-4; no firm D call. Germline CDR1 is MGHRA and CDR2 is YSYEKL. The CDR3 extends over 15 amino acids. The V end was cut by 4 bases, the J end by 0 bases, with 9 bases between. Here the CDR3 reads CASSPVLATNEKLFF. For the CDR3, the DNA is TGCGCCAGCAGCCCAGTTCTGGCAACTAATGAAAAACTGTTTTTT.